Following are 18 T cell receptor beta chains from one sample sequenced in a study of response to subunit inactivated influenza vaccine. TCRdb called the RT-PCR reads again in MiXCR, with one record for every CDR3 protein. The sample holds approximately 700,000 distinct CDR3 sequences, approximately 13% seen once. The sequenced sample was PBMCs from blood, obtained 14 to 15 days before vaccination. These receptors were collected from a man between 50 and 59 years old who received an inactivated influenza vaccine.

The chain carries TRBV28 and TRBJ2-7; D is undetermined. The CDR3 sequence is 15 residues long. From germline, CDR1 is MDHEN and CDR2 SYDVKM. V lost 2 bases and J 2 bases, leaving 13 bases between the germline ends. CDR3 in amino acids: CASSLGQVETYEQYF. CDR3 in DNA: TGTGCCAGCAGTTTAGGGCAGGTAGAAACCTACGAGCAGTACTTC.

This clonotype was seen more than once but under ten times. At one end, the junction sequence differs from germline, possibly due to a read error. V is TRBV7-7 and J is TRBJ2-7; TRBD1 matches 9 bases. The CDR3 contains 15 residues. Germline assignment: CDR1 SSHAT and CDR2 FNYEAQ (reference sequence). The DNA of the CDR3 is TGTGCTAGCAGCCCGGCGTTGGGGACAGGGCGCGAGCAGTACTTC. Translated, it gives CASSPALGTGREQYF.

There are a few counts of this clonotype. The V gene is TRBV6-2 or TRBV6-3, the J gene TRBJ2-1; D gene ambiguous. With 5 bases removed from V and 7 bases from J, the gap between germline ends came to 18 bases. There are 15 residues in the CDR3. Germline V lookup: CDR1 MNHEY, CDR2 SVGEGT. CDR3 sequence reads: CASSAAIDSPNEQFF. For the CDR3, the DNA is TGTGCCAGCAGTGCCGCGATTGACTCCCCGAATGAGCAGTTCTTC.

This clonotype has only a few counts. V is TRBV5-6 and J is TRBJ2-3; 8 nucleotides agree with TRBD2. Unmatched junction bases numbered 5, after V lost 5 bases and J lost 9 bases. Germline CDR1 is SGHDT and CDR2 is YYEEEE. The CDR3 totals 12 residues. CDR3 DNA sequence: TGTGCCAGCAGACGTAGCGGGGCCACGCAGTATTTT. Encoded protein: CASRRSGATQYF.

In its sample, this clonotype was seen a few times. V usage is TRBV7-9 and J usage is TRBJ2-1, with D uncertain. Germline CDR1 is SEHNR and CDR2 is FQNEAQ (reference sequence). This CDR3 has 15 amino acids. V dropped 0 bases and J dropped 2 bases, with 8 bases sitting between them. DNA for the CDR3: TGTGCCAGCAGCTTAGCGGGTATTGCCTACAATGAGCAGTTCTTC. It encodes CASSLAGIAYNEQFF. Full variable domain (outside the CDR3, taken from reference TRBV7-9 and TRBJ2-1): DTGVSQNPRHKITKRGQNVTFRCDPISEHNRLYWYRQTLGQGPEFLTYFQNEAQLEKSRLLSDRFSAERPKGSFSTLEIQRTEQGDSAMYLCASSLAGIAYNEQFFGPGTRLTVL.

This clonotype was detected many times. V usage is TRBV12-3 or TRBV12-4 and J usage is TRBJ1-4; 8 bases fit TRBD1. The CDR3 runs to 14 residues. J was trimmed by 4 bases and V by 6 bases; bases with no gene match: 4. This CDR3 reads CASRTGGINEKLFF. As DNA, the CDR3 is TGTGCCAGCAGAACAGGGGGGATTAATGAAAAACTGTTTTTT.

The chain uses TRBV6-1 and TRBJ2-1, with 8 bases matching TRBD2. With V trimmed by 3 bases and J by 15 bases, 10 bases remained unmatched. From germline, CDR1 is MNHNS and CDR2 SASEGT. The CDR3 has 13 residues. CDR3 DNA: TGTGCCAGCAGTGACCTTGGGACTAGAAGACGGTTCTTC. This encodes CASSDLGTRRRFF.

This clonotype occurred many times. This chain connects TRBV20-1 to TRBJ1-1, with unresolved D. This CDR3 is 13 amino acids long. Germline loops: CDR1 DFQATT, CDR2 SNEGSKA (reference sequence). The V end lost 5 bases, the J end lost 3 bases, and 13 bases lay between the germline ends. CDR3 in amino acids: CSARQRGYTEAFF. DNA of the CDR3: TGCAGTGCTCGCCAGAGAGGGTACACTGAAGCTTTCTTT.

This clonotype was seen a handful of times. This rearrangement joins TRBV9 to TRBJ2-1, with 12 bases lining up with TRBD2. Trimming cost V 3 bases and J 1 base; bases outside gene matches: 2. The CDR3 sequence is 16 residues long. Germline-derived CDR1 and CDR2 are SGDLS and YYNGEE. This chain's CDR3 is CASSASGRDSYNEQFF. The CDR3 DNA reads as TGTGCCAGCAGCGCTAGCGGGAGGGATTCCTACAATGAGCAGTTCTTC.

The chain is built from TRBV15 and TRBJ1-1; the D is unclear. V lost 5 bases and J 0 bases, leaving 7 bases between the germline ends. This CDR3 contains 13 residues. The germline CDR1 and CDR2 sequences are LNHNV and YYDKDF (reference sequence). CDR3 sequence reads: CATSRMMNTEAFF. Here the CDR3 DNA reads TGTGCCACCAGCCGGATGATGAACACTGAAGCTTTCTTT. Together with reference TRBV15 and TRBJ1-1, the CDR3 gives the full variable domain: DAMVIQNPRYQVTQFGKPVTLSCSQTLNHNVMYWYQQKSSQAPKLLFHYYDKDFNNEADTPDNFQSRRPNTSFCFLDIRSPGLGDTAMYLCATSRMMNTEAFFGQGTRLTVV.

The rearrangement links TRBV5-6 to TRBJ2-5; D is undetermined. The CDR3 totals 13 residues. The germline CDR1 and CDR2 sequences are SGHDT and YYEEEE. Trimming took off 1 base at V and 4 bases at J, with 8 bases between the two ends. CDR3 nucleotides: TGTGCCAGCAGCTTGAGGTACCGAGAGACCCAGTACTTC. Translating gives CASSLRYRETQYF.

This clonotype was picked up a small number of times. The chain couples TRBV7-9 to TRBJ2-1, with TRBD2 matching over 8 bases. The CDR3 loop spans 17 amino acids. Germline V lookup: CDR1 SEHNR, CDR2 FQNEAQ (reference sequence). V shed 5 bases, J shed 0 bases, and the junction held 9 bases outside the gene matches. This CDR3 is CASSPRLARSSYNEQFF. CDR3 nucleotide sequence: TGTGCCAGCAGCCCCAGACTAGCGCGCAGCTCCTACAATGAGCAGTTCTTC.

This clonotype has a handful of counts. The chain links TRBV5-1 to TRBJ2-5, with D maybe TRBD2 (7 bases). The germline CDR1 and CDR2 sequences are SGHRS and YFSETQ. The CDR3 has 17 amino acids. Trimming stripped 5 bases from V and 5 bases from J, with 25 bases between. The CDR3 sequence is CASSGSGRGQKVETQYF. The CDR3 DNA sequence: TGCGCCAGCAGTGGGTCCGGGCGGGGGCAAAAGGTGGAGACCCAGTACTTC.

This rearrangement joins TRBV11-2 to TRBJ2-1; D gene unclear. V dropped 2 bases and J dropped 0 bases, with 14 bases sitting between them. CDR3 length equals 17 residues. Germline V gene data show CDR1 as SGHAT and CDR2 as FQNNGV. For the CDR3, the DNA is TGTGCCAGCAGCTTAAGATCGAGTAGGAGCTCCTACAATGAGCAGTTCTTC. Its protein is CASSLRSSRSSYNEQFF.

The chain is built from TRBV29-1 and TRBJ2-1, with TRBD2 matching 11 bases. The CDR3 length is 15 residues. Germline V CDR1 and CDR2: SQVTM, ANQGSEA. The V and J ends lost 3 bases and 9 bases, in that order; junction bases with no gene match: 10. DNA for the CDR3: TGCAGCGTTGATGGGGCTAGCGGGGGGCCAGGTGAGCAGTTCTTC. This encodes CSVDGASGGPGEQFF.

This clonotype came up a few times. DNA for the CDR3: TGTGCCAGCAGCTTCGGGACAGCTGGAAACACCATATATTTT. Translation: CASSFGTAGNTIYF. This chain connects TRBV5-6 to TRBJ1-3, with 7 bases aligning to TRBD1. Germline trimming cut 2 bases from V and 2 bases from J; bases unmatched to any gene: 1. Per germline, CDR1 SGHDT and CDR2 YYEEEE. The CDR3 has 14 residues.

This clonotype has only a few counts. The chain recombines TRBV7-8 with TRBJ2-7, with D possibly being TRBD1 or TRBD2 (5 bases each). The germline V gene encodes CDR1 SGHVS and CDR2 FQNEAQ. Trimming removed 1 base from V and 6 bases from J, with 13 bases in between. This CDR3 is 14 amino acids long. The CDR3 sequence is CASSLGGTSREQYF. The CDR3 DNA reads as TGTGCCAGCAGCTTAGGGGGGACCTCGCGCGAGCAGTACTTC.

The rearrangement joins TRBV7-2 to TRBJ2-2, with 8 bases aligning to TRBD1. The junction had 4 bases not matched to a gene; V was cut back by 5 bases and J by 5 bases. This CDR3 has 14 residues. Germline CDR1 reads SGHTA; CDR2 reads FQGNSA. For the CDR3, the DNA is TGTGCCAGCAGCCGGACAGGGCCAACCGGGGAGCTGTTTTTT. Its protein is CASSRTGPTGELFF. Based on the CDR3 plus reference TRBV7-2 and TRBJ2-2, the full variable domain is GAGVSQSPSNKVTEKGKDVELRCDPISGHTALYWYRQSLGQGLEFLIYFQGNSAPDKSGLPSDRFSAERTGGSVSTLTIQRTQQEDSAVYLCASSRTGPTGELFFGEGSRLTVL.